The 15 T cell receptor beta chains below all came from one sample that was sequenced in a study of cytomegalovirus exposure and HLA in healthy donors. Amplification used 60 Vbeta primers and 13 Jbeta primers. Here immunoSEQ multiplex PCR was the method, and the copy in TCRdb shows in-frame clones only, minus some. This sample carries approximately 76,000 clones, over 60% of them seen once, and the ten largest clones take 15% to 20%. Sequencing was done on a sample of PBMCs. These receptors were taken from a woman in her forties in good health and CMV-seropositive.

This clone was picked up a small number of times. The chain recombines TRBV6-5 with TRBJ1-4; D perhaps matches TRBD1 (5 bases). The germline V gene has CDR1 MNHEY and CDR2 SVGAGI. CDR3 length equals 15 residues. V lost 0 bases and J 5 bases, leaving 10 bases between the germline ends. The CDR3 region has the DNA TGTGCCAGCAGTTACTCGGAGGGGACCAATGAAAAACTGTTTTTT. It specifies CASSYSEGTNEKLFF.

The V and J genes are TRBV5-1 and TRBJ2-7; D is unresolved. Trimming cost V 2 bases and J 0 bases, with 9 bases left between them. Per the germline V gene, CDR1 is SGHRS and CDR2 is YFSETQ. The CDR3 is made up of 14 amino acids. This CDR3 reads CASSFRAPSYEQYF. In DNA, the CDR3 is TGCGCCAGCAGCTTTCGAGCCCCCTCCTACGAGCAGTACTTC. The entire variable domain, with the rest obtained from reference TRBV5-1 and TRBJ2-7, is as follows: KAGVTQTPRYLIKTRGQQVTLSCSPISGHRSVSWYQQTPGQGLQFLFEYFSETQRNKGNFPGRFSGRQFSNSRSEMNVSTLELGDSALYLCASSFRAPSYEQYFGPGTRLTVT.

In DNA form, the CDR3 reads TGCAGCGTCGCCGGACTAGCGGGGACTCAGAGCTCCTACGAGCAGTACTTC. Protein product: CSVAGLAGTQSSYEQYF. The genes are TRBV29-1 and TRBJ2-7, with 12 bases that match TRBD2. The length of the CDR3 is 17 residues. The germline gives CDR1 SQVTM, CDR2 ANQGSEA. Trimming removed 6 bases from V and 0 bases from J; junction bases left unmatched: 12.

The chain carries TRBV4-1 and TRBJ2-2; 9 bases fit TRBD1. V was clipped by 4 bases and J by 2 bases; unmatched bases: 2. The CDR3 sequence is 15 residues long. The germline gives CDR1 MGHRA, CDR2 YSYEKL. CDR3 protein: CASSRGQGNTGELFF. CDR3 nucleotides: TGCGCCAGCAGCCGGGGACAGGGTAACACCGGGGAGCTGTTTTTT.

The chain links TRBV29-1 to TRBJ2-7; 13 bases match TRBD2. Looked up from germline, CDR1 is SQVTM and CDR2 is ANQGSEA. CDR3 length: 14 amino acids. V was clipped by 4 bases and J by 6 bases; unmatched bases: 6. The CDR3 bases are TGCAGCGTTGGATCGGGACTAGCGGGACTCGAGCAGTACTTC. It codes for CSVGSGLAGLEQYF.

With respect to this clone: This sample also contains other DNA sequences that code for the same CDR3. V gene TRBV30 combines with J gene TRBJ1-5, with 7 bases aligning to TRBD1. The ends lost 1 base at V and 2 bases at J; junction bases unmatched: 11. This CDR3 has 17 residues. Germline-derived CDR1 and CDR2 are GTSNPN and SVGIG (reference sequence). This chain's CDR3 is CAWSAQGSLGGNQPQHF. In DNA form, the CDR3 reads TGTGCCTGGAGTGCACAGGGGTCACTTGGGGGCAATCAGCCCCAGCATTTT.

The rearrangement joins TRBV12-5 to TRBJ2-3; the match to TRBD2 covers 14 bases. Looked up from germline, CDR1 is LGHNT and CDR2 is FRNRAP. This CDR3 has 16 residues. V was pared by 7 bases and J by 6 bases, with 9 bases of the junction left unmatched. The CDR3 sequence is CASAGGTSGGVDTQYF. CDR3 bases: TGTGCTAGTGCCGGAGGGACTAGCGGGGGCGTGGATACGCAGTATTTT. The entire variable domain, with the rest obtained from reference TRBV12-5 and TRBJ2-3, is as follows: DARVTQTPRHKVTEMGQEVTMRCQPILGHNTVFWYRQTMMQGLELLAYFRNRAPLDDSGMPKDRFSAEMPDATLATLKIQPSEPRDSAVYFCASAGGTSGGVDTQYFGPGTRLTVL.

The V call is TRBV7-2, the J call TRBJ2-6, with a tentative D call TRBD2 (6 bases). The CDR3 consists of 14 residues. Trimming took 3 bases from V and 3 from J, leaving 6 bases between them. Per the germline V gene, CDR1 is SGHTA and CDR2 is FQGNSA. The CDR3 nucleotides read TGTGCCAGCAGCTTCGGGGGTGGGGCCAACGTCCTGACTTTC. This gives the protein CASSFGGGANVLTF.

The chain couples TRBV6-1 to TRBJ1-5; the D is unclear. This CDR3 has 13 amino acids. Germline V gene sequence: CDR1 MNHNS, CDR2 SASEGT. Trimming took 6 bases from V and 7 from J, leaving 13 bases between them. In DNA, the CDR3 is TGTGCCAGCAGACACGTGATTGGCCAGCCCCAGCATTTT. Its protein product is CASRHVIGQPQHF.

This chain links TRBV7-9 with TRBJ2-3, with TRBD1 identical over 8 bases. In germline, CDR1 is SEHNR, CDR2 FQNEAQ (reference sequence). The CDR3 has 14 residues. The V and J ends lost 2 bases and 4 bases, in that order; junction bases with no gene match: 2. CDR3 nucleotides: TGTGCCAGCAGCTTAACAGGGGGTTCAGATACGCAGTATTTT. Translating gives CASSLTGGSDTQYF.

The genes are TRBV13 and TRBJ1-1; 8 positions agree with TRBD1. The J segment lost 8 bases and the V segment lost 5 bases, leaving 13 bases of the junction unmatched. Germline CDR1 and CDR2: PRHDT and FYEKMQ (reference sequence). This CDR3 region has 15 residues. Written as DNA, the CDR3 is TGTGCCAGCAGCACAAGGGACAGGATCGACGTGGAAGCTTTCTTT. Residues: CASSTRDRIDVEAFF.

V is TRBV5-6 and J is TRBJ1-4; TRBD1 is a possible D gene (5 bases). Per the germline V gene, CDR1 is SGHDT and CDR2 is YYEEEE. Trimming removed 0 bases from V and 5 bases from J, with 11 bases in between. CDR3 length: 15 amino acids. The chain's CDR3 is CASSLVGATNEKLFF. CDR3 nucleotides: TGTGCCAGCAGCTTGGTAGGGGCGACAAATGAAAAACTGTTTTTT.

The chain is built from TRBV7-3 and TRBJ2-5; 7 nucleotides align to TRBD2. The germline CDR1 and CDR2 sequences are SGHTA and FQGTGA. CDR3 length equals 14 residues. Germline trimming cut 5 bases from V and 2 bases from J; bases unmatched to any gene: 5. The CDR3 protein is CASSPGLQQETQYF. CDR3 bases: TGTGCCAGCAGCCCGGGACTACAGCAAGAGACCCAGTACTTC.

The CDR3 sequence: CASRGTTGLSTDTQYF. CDR3 bases: TGTGCCAGCAGGGGGACGACAGGTTTGAGCACAGATACGCAGTATTTT. This chain uses TRBV27 with TRBJ2-3, with D perhaps matching TRBD1 (6 bases). Germline V gives CDR1 MNHEY, CDR2 SMNVEV (reference sequence). V lost 6 bases to trimming and J lost 0 bases, with 16 bases between them. The CDR3 has 16 amino acids.

The CDR3 coding sequence is TGTGCCAGTAGTATTGGGGGGGAGACCCAGTACTTC. It translates to CASSIGGETQYF. The chain uses TRBV19 and TRBJ2-5, with a possible D match to TRBD2 (6 bases). The germline V and J ends were trimmed by 3 bases and 5 bases, with 7 bases remaining between them. Germline values: CDR1 LNHDA, CDR2 SQIVND (reference sequence). The CDR3 has 12 amino acids.